Given below is one T cell receptor (beta chain) in context. Its antigen is still unknown. The people who gave samples were healthy Caucasians from Russia, aged roughly 6 to 100. A J-beta primer mix and a sample-barcoded 5' primer were used in a second PCR of about 7 to 12 cycles. Via MiXCR, TCRdb re-called the 5' RACE reads, giving one row per CDR3 protein. The profile covers about 570,000 distinct CDR3 sequences, with 27% appearing a single time and roughly 18% taken by the ten largest. V was cut by 4 bases and J by 0 bases, with 13 bases left in between. Germline V lookup: CDR1 KGHSH, CDR2 LQKENI. This CDR3 contains 15 residues. The data belong to a study of blood T cells in healthy people across ages. Study outcomes and limitations: Greater diversity and more naive CD4+ cells were seen in long-lived donors than in aged donors.

The gene calls are TRBV18 and TRBJ2-7; D possibly corresponds to TRBD2 (6 bases). Sequenced: blood. The receptor was derived from a woman in her 70s in good health. The CDR3 is CASSRTGRSSYEQYF. As DNA, the CDR3 is TGTGCCAGCTCACGAACTGGGAGGAGCTCCTACGAGCAGTACTTC.